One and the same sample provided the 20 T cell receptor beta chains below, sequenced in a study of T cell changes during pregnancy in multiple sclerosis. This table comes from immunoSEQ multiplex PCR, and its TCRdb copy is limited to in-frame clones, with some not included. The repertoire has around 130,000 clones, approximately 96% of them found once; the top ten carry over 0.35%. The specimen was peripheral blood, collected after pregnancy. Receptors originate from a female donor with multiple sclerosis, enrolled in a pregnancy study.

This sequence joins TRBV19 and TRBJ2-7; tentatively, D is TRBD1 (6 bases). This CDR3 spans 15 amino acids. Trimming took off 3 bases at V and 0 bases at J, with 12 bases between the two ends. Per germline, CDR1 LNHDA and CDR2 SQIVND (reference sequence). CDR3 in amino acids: CASSISGQISYEQYF. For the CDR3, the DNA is TGTGCCAGTAGTATCTCCGGACAGATCTCCTACGAGCAGTACTTC.

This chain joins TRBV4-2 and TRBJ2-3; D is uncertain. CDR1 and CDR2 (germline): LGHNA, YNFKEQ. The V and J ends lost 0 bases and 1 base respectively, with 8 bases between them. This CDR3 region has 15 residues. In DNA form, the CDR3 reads TGTGCCAGCAGCCAAGATGTGGGCGGCACAGATACGCAGTATTTT. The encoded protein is CASSQDVGGTDTQYF.

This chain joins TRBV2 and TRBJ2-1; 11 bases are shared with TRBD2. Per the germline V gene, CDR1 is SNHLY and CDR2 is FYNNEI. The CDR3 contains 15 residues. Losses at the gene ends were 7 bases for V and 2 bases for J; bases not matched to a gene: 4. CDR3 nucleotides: TGTGCCAGCAATGAGGGACTAGCGGCCTACAATGAGCAGTTCTTC. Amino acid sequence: CASNEGLAAYNEQFF.

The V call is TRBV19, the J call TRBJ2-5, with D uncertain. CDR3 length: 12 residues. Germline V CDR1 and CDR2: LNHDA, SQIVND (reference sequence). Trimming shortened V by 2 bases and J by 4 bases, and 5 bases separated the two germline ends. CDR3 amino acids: CASSITRETQYF. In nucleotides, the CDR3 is TGTGCCAGTAGTATAACGCGAGAGACCCAGTACTTC.

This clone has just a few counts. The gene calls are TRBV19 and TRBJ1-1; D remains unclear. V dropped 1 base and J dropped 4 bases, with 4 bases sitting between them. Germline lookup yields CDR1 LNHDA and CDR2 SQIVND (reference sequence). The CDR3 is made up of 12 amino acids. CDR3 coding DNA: TGTGCCAGTAGTATAGGGGCCACTGAAGCTTTCTTT. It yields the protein CASSIGATEAFF. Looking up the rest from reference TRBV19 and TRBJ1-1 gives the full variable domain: DGGITQSPKYLFRKEGQNVTLSCEQNLNHDAMYWYRQDPGQGLRLIYYSQIVNDFQKGDIAEGYSVSREKKESFPLTVTSAQKNPTAFYLCASSIGATEAFFGQGTRLTVV.

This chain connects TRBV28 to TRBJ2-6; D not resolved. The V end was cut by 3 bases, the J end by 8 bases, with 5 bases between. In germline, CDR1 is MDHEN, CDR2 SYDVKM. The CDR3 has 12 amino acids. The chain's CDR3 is CASSFQTNVLTF. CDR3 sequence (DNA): TGTGCCAGCAGTTTCCAGACCAACGTCCTGACTTTC.

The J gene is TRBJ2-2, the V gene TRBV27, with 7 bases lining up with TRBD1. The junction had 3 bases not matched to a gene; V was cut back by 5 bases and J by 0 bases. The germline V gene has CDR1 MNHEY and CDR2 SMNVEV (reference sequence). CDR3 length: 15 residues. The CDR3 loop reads CASSEGATNTGELFF. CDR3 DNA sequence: TGTGCCAGCAGTGAGGGGGCCACGAACACCGGGGAGCTGTTTTTT.

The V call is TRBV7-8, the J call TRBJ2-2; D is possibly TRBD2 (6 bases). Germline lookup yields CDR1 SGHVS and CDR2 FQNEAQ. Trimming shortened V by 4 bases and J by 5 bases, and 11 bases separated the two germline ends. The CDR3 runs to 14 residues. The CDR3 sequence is CASSYGTSTGELFF. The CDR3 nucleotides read TGTGCCAGCAGCTACGGGACTTCTACCGGGGAGCTGTTTTTT.

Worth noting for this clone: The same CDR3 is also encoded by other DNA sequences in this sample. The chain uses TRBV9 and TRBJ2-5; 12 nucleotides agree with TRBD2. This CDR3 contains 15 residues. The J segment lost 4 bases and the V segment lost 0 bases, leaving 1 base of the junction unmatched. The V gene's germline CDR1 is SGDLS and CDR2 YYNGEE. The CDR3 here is CASSVASGRGETQYF. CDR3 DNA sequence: TGTGCCAGCAGCGTAGCTAGCGGGAGGGGAGAGACCCAGTACTTC.

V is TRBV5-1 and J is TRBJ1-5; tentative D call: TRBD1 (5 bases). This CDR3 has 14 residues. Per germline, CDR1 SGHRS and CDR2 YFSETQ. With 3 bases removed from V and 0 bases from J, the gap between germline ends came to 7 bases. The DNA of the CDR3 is TGCGCCAGCAGCTCCGGACATAGCAATCAGCCCCAGCATTTT. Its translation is CASSSGHSNQPQHF.

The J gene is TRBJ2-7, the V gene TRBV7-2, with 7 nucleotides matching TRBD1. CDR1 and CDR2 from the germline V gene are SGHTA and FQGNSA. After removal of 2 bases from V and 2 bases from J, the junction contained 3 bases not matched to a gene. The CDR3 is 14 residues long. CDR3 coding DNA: TGTGCCAGCAGCTTACACAGGGGTACCTACGAGCAGTACTTC. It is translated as CASSLHRGTYEQYF.

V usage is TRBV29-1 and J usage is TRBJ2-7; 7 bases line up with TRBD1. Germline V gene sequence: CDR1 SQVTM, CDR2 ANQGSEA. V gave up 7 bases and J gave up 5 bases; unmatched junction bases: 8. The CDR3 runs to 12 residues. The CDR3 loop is CSGRQGPNEQYF. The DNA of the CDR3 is TGCAGCGGCAGACAGGGCCCCAACGAGCAGTACTTC.

The DNA for the CDR3 is TGTGCTTCTCTAAACCCGGGACAGCCTCTTTCCGGCTACACCTTC. Translation gives CASLNPGQPLSGYTF. The chain combines TRBV30 with TRBJ1-2; 7 bases are a match to TRBD1. This CDR3 has 15 residues. CDR1 and CDR2 (germline): GTSNPN, SVGIG (reference sequence). The variable domain in full, completed from reference TRBV30 and TRBJ1-2, reads SQTIHQWPATLVQPVGSPLSLECTVEGTSNPNLYWYRQAAGRGLQLLFYSVGIGQISSEVPQNLSASRPQDRQFILSSKKLLLSDSGFYLCASLNPGQPLSGYTFGSGTRLTVV.

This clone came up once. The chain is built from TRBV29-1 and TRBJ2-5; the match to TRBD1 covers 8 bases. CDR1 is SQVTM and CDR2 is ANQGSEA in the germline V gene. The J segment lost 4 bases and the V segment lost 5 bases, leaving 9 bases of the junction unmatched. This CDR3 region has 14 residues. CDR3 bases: TGCAGCGTTTCAGGGGGCTCGGGGATAGAGACCCAGTACTTC. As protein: CSVSGGSGIETQYF.

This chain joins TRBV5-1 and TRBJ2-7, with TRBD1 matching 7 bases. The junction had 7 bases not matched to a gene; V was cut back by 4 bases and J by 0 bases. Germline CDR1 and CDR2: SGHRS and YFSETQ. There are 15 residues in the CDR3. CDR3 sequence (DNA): TGCGCCAGCAGCGTCGGGACAGCGATCTCCTACGAGCAGTACTTC. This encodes CASSVGTAISYEQYF.

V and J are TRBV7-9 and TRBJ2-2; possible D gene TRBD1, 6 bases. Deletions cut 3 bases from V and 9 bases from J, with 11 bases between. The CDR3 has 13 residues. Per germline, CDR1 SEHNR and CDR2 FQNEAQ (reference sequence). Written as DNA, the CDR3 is TGTGCCAGCAGCTTTATAGACAGGCGGGAGCTGTTTTTT. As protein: CASSFIDRRELFF. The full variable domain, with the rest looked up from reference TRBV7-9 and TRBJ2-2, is DTGVSQNPRHKITKRGQNVTFRCDPISEHNRLYWYRQTLGQGPEFLTYFQNEAQLEKSRLLSDRFSAERPKGSFSTLEIQRTEQGDSAMYLCASSFIDRRELFFGEGSRLTVL.

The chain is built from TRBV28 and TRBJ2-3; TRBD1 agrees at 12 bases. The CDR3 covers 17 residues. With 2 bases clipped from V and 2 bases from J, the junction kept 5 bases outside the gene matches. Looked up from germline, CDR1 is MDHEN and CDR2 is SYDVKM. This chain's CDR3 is CASSLRDRGRPTDTQYF. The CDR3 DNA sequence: TGTGCCAGCAGTTTAAGGGACAGGGGGCGCCCCACAGATACGCAGTATTTT. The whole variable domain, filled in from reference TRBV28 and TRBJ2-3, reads DVKVTQSSRYLVKRTGEKVFLECVQDMDHENMFWYRQDPGLGLRLIYFSYDVKMKEKGDIPEGYSVSREKKERFSLILESASTNQTSMYLCASSLRDRGRPTDTQYFGPGTRLTVL.

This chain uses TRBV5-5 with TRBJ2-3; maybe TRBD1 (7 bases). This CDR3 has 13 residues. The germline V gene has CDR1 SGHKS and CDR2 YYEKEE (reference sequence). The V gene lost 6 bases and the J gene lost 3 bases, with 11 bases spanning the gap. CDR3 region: CASTAGQTDTQYF. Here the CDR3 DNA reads TGTGCCAGCACTGCGGGACAGACAGATACGCAGTATTTT. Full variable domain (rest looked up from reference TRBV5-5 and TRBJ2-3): DAGVTQSPTHLIKTRGQQVTLRCSPISGHKSVSWYQQVLGQGPQFIFQYYEKEERGRGNFPDRFSARQFPNYSSELNVNALLLGDSALYLCASTAGQTDTQYFGPGTRLTVL.

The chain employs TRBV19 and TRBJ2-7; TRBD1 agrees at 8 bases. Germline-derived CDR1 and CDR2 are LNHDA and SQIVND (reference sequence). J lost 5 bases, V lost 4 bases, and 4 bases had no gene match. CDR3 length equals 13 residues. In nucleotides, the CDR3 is TGTGCCAGTAGTACTGACAGGGGCAACGAGCAGTACTTC. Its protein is CASSTDRGNEQYF.

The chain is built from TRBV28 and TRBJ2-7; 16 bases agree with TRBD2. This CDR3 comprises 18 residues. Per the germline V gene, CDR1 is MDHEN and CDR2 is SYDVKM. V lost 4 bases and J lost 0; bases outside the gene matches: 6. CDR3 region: CASSYPGLAGGDSYEQYF. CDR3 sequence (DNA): TGTGCCAGCAGTTACCCGGGACTAGCGGGAGGGGACTCCTACGAGCAGTACTTC.